These 27 T cell receptor beta chains were all obtained from the same sample, sequenced in a study of tumor-infiltrating lymphocytes in primary liver carcinoma. Production of TCR beta cDNA used around 0.45 ug total RNA together with a constant-region primer. Three nested multiplex PCR rounds, a slightly modified ARM-PCR, produced the libraries for TCR beta. The opening two PCR rounds, approximately 10 cycles each, paired TRBV1-TRBV30 forward primers with a C-beta reverse primer. TCRdb re-derived calls from the multiplex PCR reads in MiXCR, one entry per CDR3 protein. The data show tens of thousands of distinct CDR3 sequences, about 65% seen once. Each 20-30 mg portion of unsorted bulk tissue served as the source for co-extraction of RNA and DNA. The sample was liver tumor tissue from sampling region 1. The sample's subset: tumor region T1, superior pole. All receptors come from a man in his forties with primary liver carcinoma and hepatitis B virus infection.

A word on this clonotype: One end of the junction fails to match germline, which may point to a read error. The chain employs TRBV5-1 and TRBJ2-3; 9 bases match TRBD1. CDR3 length equals 14 residues. Looked up from germline, CDR1 is SGHRS and CDR2 is YFSETQ. CDR3: CASSMGQGTDAQYF. The DNA for the CDR3 is TGCGCAAGCAGCATGGGACAGGGTACAGATGCGCAGTATTTT.

As to this clonotype: An end of the junction differs from the germline gene, which may be a read error. The gene calls are TRBV29-1 and TRBJ1-2, with TRBD1 as a possible D gene (6 bases). CDR1 and CDR2 from the germline V gene are SQVTM and ANQGSEA. The CDR3 extends over 13 amino acids. The CDR3 loop is CSVAVRGGYDYTF. Here the CDR3 DNA reads TGCAGCGTTGCCGTCAGGGGCGGCTATGACTACACCTTC.

Details on this clonotype: At one end the junction does not follow the germline gene, possibly because of a read error. The CDR3 reads CATSPGHRENQPQHF. DNA for the CDR3: TGCGCCACCAGCCCAGGGCACAGGGAGAATCAGCCCCAGCATTTT. The rearrangement joins TRBV5-1 to TRBJ1-5, with a weak D call TRBD1 (6 bases). Germline CDR1 is SGHRS and CDR2 is YFSETQ. The CDR3 has 15 amino acids.

This clonotype was seen many times. The rearrangement uses TRBV11-2 and TRBJ2-2, with D unclear. The germline V gene has CDR1 SGHAT and CDR2 FQNNGV. V was cut by 3 bases and J by 6 bases, with 5 bases left in between. The CDR3 totals 12 residues. In DNA form, the CDR3 reads TGTGCCAGCAGCTTTGGGGCCGGGGAGCTGTTTTTT. Translated, it gives CASSFGAGELFF.

Remarks on this clonotype: At one boundary the junction diverges from the germline segment, which might be a read error. This chain joins TRBV12-3 or TRBV12-4 and TRBJ2-6; D may be TRBD1 (5 bases). This CDR3 has 15 amino acids. CDR3 loop: CVSTLSRSGANVVTF. The DNA of the CDR3 is TGTGTCAGCACTCTCTCCCGCTCTGGGGCCAACGTCGTGACTTTC.

V is TRBV14 and J is TRBJ2-3; D is unclear. Germline V gene lookup returns CDR1 SGHDN and CDR2 FVKESK. The CDR3 sequence is 13 residues long. The CDR3 sequence is CTNSQDVADTQYF. The DNA for the CDR3 is TGTACCAACAGCCAAGATGTGGCAGATACGCAGTATTTT.

To note about this clonotype: Since no conserved phenylalanine or tryptophan closes the CDR3, a read error is the likely cause. Here the CDR3 DNA reads TGCAGCGTCCTTACAAGGGTTCCGGACGAGCAGTACCTC. Encoded protein: CSVLTRVPDEQYL. V is TRBV29-1 and J is TRBJ2-7; no clear D gene. Per the germline V gene, CDR1 is SQVTM and CDR2 is ANQGSEA. CDR3 size: 13 residues. Between the trimmed V and J ends, which lost 6 bases and 5 bases, there was a span of 17 bases.

Note on this clonotype: One junction end does not reproduce the germline sequence, and a read error may be involved. The DNA of the CDR3 is TGTGTCAGCAGCTCAATGGGTACAGGGAAGTTAGTCCGTGAAGCTTTTTTT. It yields the protein CVSSSMGTGKLVREAFF. V usage is TRBV11-2 and J usage is TRBJ1-1, with TRBD1 as a possible D gene (6 bases). CDR3 size: 17 residues. The germline V gene encodes CDR1 SGHAT and CDR2 FQNNGV.

The gene calls are TRBV5-5 and TRBJ2-1, with no clear D. Germline V gene lookup returns CDR1 SGHKS and CDR2 YYEKEE (reference sequence). Trimming stripped 5 bases from V and 5 bases from J, with 17 bases between. The CDR3 loop spans 15 amino acids. The DNA for the CDR3 is TGTGCCAGCAGTCTTGAATTTCCCCCGCACAATGAGCAGTTCTTC. Protein product: CASSLEFPPHNEQFF.

As concerns this clonotype: One end of the junction is discordant with germline, which a read error may explain. V and J are TRBV12-3 or TRBV12-4 and TRBJ1-6, with 7 bases matching TRBD1. The CDR3 has 15 amino acids. The CDR3, as DNA: TGTGCCGGCAGTTCCACGACAGGGCGTAATTCACCCCCCCACTTT. Residues: CAGSSTTGRNSPPHF.

This clonotype was detected ten times or more. The chain is built from TRBV5-1 and TRBJ2-5, with 9 bases matching TRBD2. The germline V gene has CDR1 SGHRS and CDR2 YFSETQ. The CDR3 has 16 residues. V trimming: 0 bases; J trimming: 2 bases; junction bases outside the gene matches: 5. Here the CDR3 DNA reads TGCGCCAGCAGCTTGGAGGCTAGCGGGATGCAAGAGACCCAGTACTTC. The encoded protein is CASSLEASGMQETQYF.

The chain combines TRBV20-1 with TRBJ2-7; no definite D call. Germline-derived CDR1 and CDR2 are DFQATT and SNEGSKA (reference sequence). This CDR3 spans 13 amino acids. The V and J ends lost 4 bases and 4 bases respectively, with 14 bases between them. The DNA for the CDR3 is TGCAGTGCTATGTCGTTCAGAGAATACGAGCAGTACTTC. This gives the protein CSAMSFREYEQYF.

The table lists this clonotype with many counts. The chain recombines TRBV25-1 with TRBJ1-2; D call uncertain. The CDR3 sequence is 11 residues long. V lost 3 bases and J lost 2, with 1 base in between. The germline V gene encodes CDR1 MGHDK and CDR2 SYGVNS. CDR3 sequence reads: CASSDNYGYTF. CDR3 bases: TGTGCCAGCAGTGACAACTATGGCTACACCTTC.

This clonotype appeared once. The chain is built from TRBV11-2 and TRBJ1-1, with D possibly matching TRBD1 (5 bases). This CDR3 is 16 amino acids long. Germline assignment: CDR1 SGHAT and CDR2 FQNNGV. Trimming stripped 9 bases from V and 0 bases from J, with 20 bases between. The CDR3 is CASSPSKGFVNTEAFF. In nucleotides, the CDR3 is TGTGCCAGTAGCCCATCCAAGGGGTTTGTGAACACTGAAGCTTTCTTT.

J is TRBJ2-1 and V is TRBV14; D unclear. The CDR3 is made up of 13 amino acids. CDR1 is SGHDN and CDR2 is FVKESK in the germline V gene. V dropped 10 bases and J dropped 6 bases, with 16 bases sitting between them. The CDR3 DNA reads as TGTGCCAACTGCCAAGGGCCATTCAATGAGCAGTTCTTC. Translation: CANCQGPFNEQFF.

A word on this clonotype: Because the CDR3 is missing its conserved closing phenylalanine or tryptophan, this is likely a read error. The DNA is left out, because the CDR3 cannot be placed on it with certainty; the CDR3 is given as TCRdb lists it. V usage is TRBV6-2 or TRBV6-3 and J usage is TRBJ2-7; the listed D gene, TRBD1, was not tested against the DNA. Germline V CDR1 and CDR2: MNHEY, SVGEGT. Inclusive of both ends, the CDR3 amounts to 14 amino acids. The CDR3 sequence is CASSSQQGSHEQYS.

Remarks on this clonotype: Lacking the conserved final phenylalanine or tryptophan, this CDR3 likely reflects a read error. The rearrangement joins TRBV4-2 to TRBJ2-1; TRBD2 aligns across 11 bases. The length of the CDR3 is 15 residues. Germline V gives CDR1 LGHNA, CDR2 YNFKEQ. CDR3 amino acids: CASGQELAGAYEQFL. The CDR3 DNA reads TGTGCCAGCGGCCAAGAACTAGCGGGAGCTTATGAGCAGTTCTTA.

This clonotype was recorded at least ten times. The chain recombines TRBV9 with TRBJ2-3, with TRBD1 matching 10 bases. The V gene's germline CDR1 is SGDLS and CDR2 YYNGEE. V dropped 9 bases and J dropped 2; count of bases not matched to a gene: 9. The CDR3 has 15 amino acids. The CDR3 spells CATNGQGVPTDTQYF. The CDR3 bases are TGTGCCACCAACGGACAGGGGGTCCCCACAGATACGCAGTATTTT.

In the case of this clonotype: One junction end disagrees with the germline gene, perhaps due to a read error. The chain joins TRBV4-2 to TRBJ2-3; TRBD1 might be the D (6 bases). Germline V gene data show CDR1 as LGHNA and CDR2 as YNFKEQ. CDR3 length: 18 residues. CDR3 in DNA: TGTGCCAGCAGCCAAGTGGCGCATCTAGGGGGAGCGACAGATACGCAGTACTTT. The encoded protein is CASSQVAHLGGATDTQYF.

In its sample, this clonotype is medium-sized. The genes are TRBV30 and TRBJ1-4; D call uncertain. The V gene's germline CDR1 is GTSNPN and CDR2 SVGIG (reference sequence). Trimming removed 3 bases at V and 5 bases at J, with 10 bases between. The CDR3 runs to 13 residues. This chain's CDR3 is CAWSRTENEKLFF. CDR3 DNA: TGTGCCTGGAGCAGAACAGAAAATGAAAAACTGTTTTTT. Looking up the rest from reference TRBV30 and TRBJ1-4 gives the full variable domain: SQTIHQWPATLVQPVGSPLSLECTVEGTSNPNLYWYRQAAGRGLQLLFYSVGIGQISSEVPQNLSASRPQDRQFILSSKKLLLSDSGFYLCAWSRTENEKLFFGSGTQLSVL.

This sequence joins TRBV4-3 and TRBJ2-3; D is tentatively TRBD1 or TRBD2 (5 bases each). V lost 8 bases and J lost 2, with 17 bases in between. The CDR3 covers 15 residues. Germline assignment: CDR1 LGHNA and CDR2 YSLEER. The CDR3 DNA sequence: TGCGCCAGCGGCCTGGGACGGAGGTACACAGATACGCAGTATTTT. This gives the protein CASGLGRRYTDTQYF.

Comments on this clonotype: A much larger clone sits a single nucleotide away, making a read error possible. This chain uses TRBV5-1 with TRBJ2-7, with 7 bases aligning to TRBD2. This CDR3 spans 15 amino acids. Germline V gives CDR1 SGHRS, CDR2 YFSETQ. CDR3 amino acids: CACSLGVGGPNEQYF. DNA for the CDR3: TGCGCCTGCAGCTTGGGAGTGGGAGGGCCAAACGAGCAGTACTTC.

On this clonotype itself: The germline gene is not matched at one end of the junction; a read error may be the cause. The genes are TRBV5-4 and TRBJ1-1; perhaps TRBD1 as D (6 bases). CDR3 size: 15 residues. CDR1 is SGHNT and CDR2 is YYREEE in the germline V gene (reference sequence). CDR3 sequence (DNA): TGTGCCAGCAGATCGGGGGGCTACATGAACACTGATGCCTCCTTT. This sequence encodes CASRSGGYMNTDASF.

This sequence joins TRBV6-1 and TRBJ2-3; TRBD2 is a possible D gene (6 bases). The CDR3 is 14 amino acids. V lost 8 bases and J 15 bases, leaving 27 bases between the germline ends. Germline V lookup: CDR1 MNHNS, CDR2 SASEGT. This CDR3 is CASCLGLGQDRQYF. For the CDR3, the DNA is TGTGCCAGCTGTCTGGGACTGGGCCAAGATAGGCAATATTTT.

Only a few counts were recorded for this clonotype. V gene TRBV20-1 combines with J gene TRBJ2-3; 11 bases agree with TRBD2. Per germline, CDR1 DFQATT and CDR2 SNEGSKA (reference sequence). There are 15 residues in the CDR3. V was pared by 2 bases and J by 4 bases, with 5 bases of the junction left unmatched. Written as DNA, the CDR3 is TGCAGTGCTAGATCCCTAGCGGGAGGCCCAGATACGCAGTATTTT. Translating gives CSARSLAGGPDTQYF.

As for this clonotype: One junction end does not reproduce the germline sequence, and a read error may be involved. The rearrangement links TRBV4-1 to TRBJ1-2, with D maybe TRBD1 (5 bases). The germline gives CDR1 MGHRA, CDR2 YSYEKL. The CDR3 extends over 14 amino acids. The CDR3 bases are TGCGCAAGCAGCCAAGGGAACAGGAACTATGGCTACACATTC. Translated, it gives CASSQGNRNYGYTF.

The genes are TRBV5-5 and TRBJ2-7, with 9 nucleotides matching TRBD1. The CDR3 is 13 residues long. The germline V gene has CDR1 SGHKS and CDR2 YYEKEE (reference sequence). V trimming: 3 bases; J trimming: 5 bases; junction bases outside the gene matches: 3. The CDR3 DNA reads as TGTGCCAGCAGCTACAGGACAGGGGACGAGCAGTACTTC. Translated, it gives CASSYRTGDEQYF. Full variable domain (missing parts from reference TRBV5-5 and TRBJ2-7): DAGVTQSPTHLIKTRGQQVTLRCSPISGHKSVSWYQQVLGQGPQFIFQYYEKEERGRGNFPDRFSARQFPNYSSELNVNALLLGDSALYLCASSYRTGDEQYFGPGTRLTVT.